This T cell receptor (beta chain) comes out of a study of beta chain features in type 1 diabetes. Study information: Healthy donors and patients had similar age, gender and cell yields. Whole-study results and caveats: Patients with Type 1 diabetes showed moderately but significantly shorter TCRB CDR3s in all four CD4+ subsets.

The germline gives CDR1 SGHRS, CDR2 YFSETQ. The CDR3 contains 13 residues. The ends were cut back, 1 base at V and 6 bases at J, with 10 bases in the middle. Remarks on this clone: Its specificity is unknown.

Expressed TCRB transcripts were sequenced because the entire RNA isolate underwent reverse transcription. Profiling relied on immunoSEQ multiplex PCR, and the TCRdb table lists in-frame clones only, not all of them. Among about 340,000 clones listed, over 7% were seen once. The clonotype comes from a man in his thirties or forties with type 1 diabetes. Material: central memory CD4+ T cells from blood. The rearrangement uses TRBV5-1 and TRBJ2-5; D might be TRBD1 or TRBD2, each matching 5 bases. The CDR3 DNA sequence: TGCGCCAGCAGCTTGTACGGGGCGCAGACCCAGTACTTC. It is translated as CASSLYGAQTQYF.